The rows below give T cell receptor beta chains drawn from one sample of a study of OX40 agonist ivuxolimab in advanced cancers. Using immunoSEQ multiplex PCR, the repertoire was profiled, and TCRdb retains in-frame clones only, with some absent. The sample has just over 50,000 clones; roughly 84% are singletons. Sequenced here: CD4+ or CD8+ T cells sorted from blood, sampled in a trial of the OX40 agonist ivuxolimab. The receptors here all came from an adult with an advanced solid tumor such as melanoma, head and neck, liver or kidney cancer. CDR3s include the opening cysteine and the closing phenylalanine or tryptophan. A D gene is named only where the DNA matches it firmly. Not all rows give a size; the values are once, few, many and, for expanded clones, a class.

>once|TRBJ2-5|TRBV28|TRBD1
CASSQSGQTQETQYF
TGTGCCAGCAGCCAATCGGGACAGACCCAAGAGACCCAGTACTTC
>once|TRBJ2-5|TRBV11-1|TRBD2
CASSPSSGGGETQYF
TGTGCCAGCAGTCCATCTAGCGGGGGCGGGGAGACCCAGTACTTC
>-|TRBJ1-1|TRBV7-9|TRBD1
CASSFSTGKNTEAFF
TGTGCCAGCAGCTTTTCGACAGGGAAAAACACTGAAGCTTTCTTT
>-|TRBJ2-4|TRBV10-3|-
CAISEGRLTKNIQYF
TGTGCCATCAGTGAAGGCCGCTTGACCAAAAACATTCAGTACTTC
>few|TRBJ1-2|TRBV19|-
CASSAREQGGGYTF
TGTGCCAGTAGTGCCCGTGAACAGGGCGGCGGCTACACCTTC
>-|TRBJ2-1|TRBV18|-
CASSAVEQFF
TGTGCCAGCTCGGCGGTTGAGCAGTTCTTC
>-|TRBJ1-1|TRBV6-1|-
CASRVSRTANTEAFF
TGTGCCAGCAGAGTCTCGCGGACGGCGAACACTGAAGCTTTCTTT
>-|TRBJ2-3|TRBV10-3|TRBD2
CAISESGAGVSTDTQYF
TGTGCCATCAGTGAGTCAGGAGCGGGGGTTAGCACAGATACGCAGTATTTT
>-|TRBJ2-1|TRBV27|TRBD1
CASRKGQGSYNEQFF
TGTGCCAGCAGGAAAGGACAGGGGTCCTACAATGAGCAGTTCTTC
>-|TRBJ2-5|TRBV6-5|TRBD2
CASSSGGETQYF
TGTGCCAGCAGTAGCGGGGGAGAGACCCAGTACTTC
>-|TRBJ1-1|TRBV11-2|-
CASSTERGWTEAFF
TGTGCCAGCAGCACAGAGCGGGGTTGGACTGAAGCTTTCTTT
>few|TRBJ2-3|TRBV1|-
CTSSQACSGTYTDTQYF
TGCACCAGCAGCCAAGCCTGTAGCGGGACCTACACAGATACGCAGTATTTT
>-|TRBJ2-5|TRBV11-2|TRBD1
CASSSWGTGQETQYF
TGTGCCAGCAGCTCTTGGGGGACAGGGCAAGAGACCCAGTACTTC
>once|TRBJ1-1|TRBV18|TRBD1
CASSPNRGYTEAFF
TGTGCCAGCTCACCGAACAGGGGTTACACTGAAGCTTTCTTT
>-|TRBJ2-1|TRBV19|-
CASQSSLGYNEQFF
TGTGCCAGCCAGAGCTCTCTCGGGTACAATGAGCAGTTCTTC
>-|TRBJ2-2|TRBV11-1|-
CASSLDRVGGELFF
TGTGCCAGCAGCTTAGACAGGGTTGGCGGGGAGCTGTTTTTT
>-|TRBJ2-1|TRBV5-1|TRBD1
CASSLGPSGQGRNEQFF
TGCGCCAGCAGCTTGGGACCCTCGGGACAGGGGAGGAATGAGCAGTTCTTC
>-|TRBJ2-5|TRBV27|-
CASSLSPRKETQYF
TGTGCCAGCAGTTTATCGCCCAGAAAAGAGACCCAGTACTTC
>-|TRBJ1-6|TRBV7-9|TRBD1
CASSSFLLTGDSPLHF
TGTGCCAGCAGCTCCTTTCTTCTGACAGGGGATTCACCCCTCCACTTT
>-|TRBJ2-2|TRBV5-1|-
CASSLVQGGTGELFF
TGCGCCAGCAGCTTGGTGCAGGGGGGCACCGGGGAGCTGTTTTTT
>-|TRBJ2-1|TRBV18|-
CASSLARGDEQFF
TGTGCCAGCTCTTTAGCCAGGGGGGACGAGCAGTTCTTC
>-|TRBJ1-6|TRBV19|-
CASSPTVRSPLHF
TGTGCCAGTAGTCCGACAGTACGATCACCCCTCCACTTT
>-|TRBJ1-1|TRBV2|-
CASSLGVDTEAFF
TGTGCCAGCAGCCTCGGGGTAGACACTGAAGCTTTCTTT
>few|TRBJ1-1|TRBV29-1|-
CSETGLGTEAFF
TGCAGCGAAACAGGGTTGGGCACTGAAGCTTTCTTT
>once|TRBJ1-2|TRBV11-3|-
CASSLAGSGYTF
TGTGCCAGCAGCTTAGCCGGAAGTGGCTACACCTTC
>once|TRBJ2-7|TRBV1|-
CTSSPLVNGTVFYEQYF
TGCACCAGCAGTCCCTTGGTGAATGGGACAGTATTTTACGAGCAGTACTTC
>-|TRBJ1-2|TRBV29-1|-
CSASVSGGYTF
TGCAGCGCCTCAGTCTCGGGCGGCTACACCTTC
>-|TRBJ1-1|TRBV7-2|-
CASSLERGTEAFF
TGTGCCAGCAGCTTAGAGAGGGGCACTGAAGCTTTCTTT
>once|TRBJ1-2|TRBV19|TRBD1
CASSITDRGGYTF
TGTGCCAGTAGTATAACGGACAGGGGGGGCTACACCTTC
>-|TRBJ2-1|TRBV5-6|-
CASSSSRGASYNEQFF
TGTGCCAGCAGCTCCTCCCGGGGGGCCTCCTACAATGAGCAGTTCTTC
>-|TRBJ1-6|TRBV6-1|TRBD1
CASIAGGRSPLHF
TGTGCCAGCATCGCAGGGGGCCGGTCACCCCTCCACTTT